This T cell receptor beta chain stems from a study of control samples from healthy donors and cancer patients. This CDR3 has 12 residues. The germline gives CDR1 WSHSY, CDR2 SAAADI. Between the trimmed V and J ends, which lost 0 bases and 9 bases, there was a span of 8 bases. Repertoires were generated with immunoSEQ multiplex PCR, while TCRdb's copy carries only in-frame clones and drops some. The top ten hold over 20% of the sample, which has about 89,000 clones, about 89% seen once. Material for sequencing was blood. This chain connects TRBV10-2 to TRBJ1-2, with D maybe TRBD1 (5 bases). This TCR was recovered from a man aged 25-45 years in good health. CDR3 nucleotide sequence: TGCGCCAGCAGTGAGTCATGGGGGAGCTACACCTTC. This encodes CASSESWGSYTF.